This TCR beta chain was captured by sequencing in a study of identifying expanded T cells in peripheral blood. V lost 5 bases, J lost 7 bases, and 8 bases lay in between. The CDR3 is 10 residues long. Germline assignment: CDR1 DFQATT and CDR2 SNEGSKA (reference sequence). Here immunoSEQ multiplex PCR was the method, and the copy in TCRdb shows in-frame clones only, minus some. The sample consists of around 94,000 clones, more than 75% of them appearing once. Sequencing input: blood. This receptor was obtained from a person aged 18 to 70 in good health. This rearrangement joins TRBV20-1 to TRBJ2-5; unclear D gene. The CDR3 reads CSALVGTQYF. CDR3 nucleotides: TGCAGTGCTTTAGTTGGGACCCAGTACTTC.